Presented here are 30 T cell receptor beta chains from one specimen sequenced in a study of blood T cells in healthy people across ages. A sample-barcoded 5' primer and a J-beta primer mix were used in a second PCR of roughly 6 to 11 cycles. TCRdb redid the calling of the 5' RACE reads with MiXCR, one entry per CDR3 protein. The sample carries about 1.8 million distinct CDR3 sequences, approximately 50% recorded once. The specimen was blood. All receptors come from a woman aged 40 to 50 in good health.

This clonotype was seen only a few times. The chain employs TRBV15 and TRBJ1-6, with 10 bases aligning to TRBD1. Germline V gene lookup returns CDR1 LNHNV and CDR2 YYDKDF (reference sequence). The CDR3 extends over 16 amino acids. Trimming took 0 bases from V and 7 from J; bases not matched to a gene: 3. This chain's CDR3 is CATSRDPDRGNSPLHF. The DNA of the CDR3 is TGTGCCACCAGCAGAGATCCGGACAGGGGGAATTCACCCCTCCACTTT.

The J gene is TRBJ2-2, the V gene TRBV7-9; TRBD2 agrees at 14 bases. Germline V gives CDR1 SEHNR, CDR2 FQNEAQ (reference sequence). The junction had 10 bases not matched to a gene; V was cut back by 5 bases and J by 2 bases. This CDR3 has 19 residues. The CDR3 reads CASSPKPGLAGVNTGELFF. DNA for the CDR3: TGTGCCAGCAGCCCGAAGCCGGGACTAGCGGGGGTCAACACCGGGGAGCTGTTTTTT.

J is TRBJ2-1 and V is TRBV20-1, with TRBD2 matching 11 bases. Germline values: CDR1 DFQATT, CDR2 SNEGSKA (reference sequence). Trimming took 6 bases from V and 4 from J; bases not matched to a gene: 8. CDR3 length: 15 amino acids. For the CDR3, the DNA is TGCAGTGCATTGGGACTAGCGGAGTTGTACAATGAGCAGTTCTTC. This sequence encodes CSALGLAELYNEQFF.

The chain joins TRBV6-5 to TRBJ2-5, with D possibly being TRBD1 (5 bases). Between the trimmed V and J ends, which lost 4 bases and 2 bases, there was a span of 20 bases. The CDR3 contains 17 residues. From germline, CDR1 is MNHEY and CDR2 SVGAGI. CDR3 sequence (DNA): TGTGCCAGCAGTTCCCTGGGGCTTCTTGGGGAACAAGAGACCCAGTACTTC. Translating it yields CASSSLGLLGEQETQYF.

This clonotype was recorded a few times. This chain uses TRBV7-2 with TRBJ2-5; TRBD1 matches 8 bases. This CDR3 is built from 15 residues. V dropped 5 bases and J dropped 3; count of bases not matched to a gene: 8. Germline-derived CDR1 and CDR2 are SGHTA and FQGNSA. CDR3 coding DNA: TGTGCCAGCAGCCACGGACAGGGTTCGAAAGAGACCCAGTACTTC. Translated, it gives CASSHGQGSKETQYF.

Written as DNA, the CDR3 is TGTGCCAGCAGCTTCAATCAGGCGAGGGCGCAGTATTTT. This codes for CASSFNQARAQYF. V and J are TRBV7-2 and TRBJ2-3; a possible D gene is TRBD2 (5 bases). The germline V and J ends were trimmed by 3 bases and 10 bases, with 14 bases remaining between them. The CDR3 has 13 residues. The V gene's germline CDR1 is SGHTA and CDR2 FQGNSA.

This clonotype has only a few counts. This chain connects TRBV20-1 to TRBJ2-4, with D maybe TRBD1 (5 bases). The J call may be faulty, since TRBJ2-7 better matches the DNA end. Germline-derived CDR1 and CDR2 are DFQATT and SNEGSKA (reference sequence). The CDR3 runs 16 residues. CDR3 DNA sequence: TGCAGTGCCAATCCCCAGGGCAGGGATGTTCCCCTCGAGCAGTACTTC. It codes for CSANPQGRDVPLEQYF.

The CDR3 DNA follows: TGTGCCAGCAGCTTAGATCGGACAGGAGGGGTGTTATACGAGCAGTACTTC. Its translation is CASSLDRTGGVLYEQYF. V gene TRBV7-2 combines with J gene TRBJ2-7, with D tentatively TRBD1 (7 bases). In germline, CDR1 is SGHTA, CDR2 FQGNSA. The germline V and J ends were trimmed by 1 base and 4 bases, with 20 bases remaining between them. CDR3 length: 17 residues.

This chain joins TRBV28 and TRBJ2-7, with D tentatively TRBD2 (6 bases). The CDR3 is made up of 14 amino acids. Trimming took off 1 base at V and 7 bases at J, with 14 bases between the two ends. CDR1 MDHEN and CDR2 SYDVKM come from the germline V gene. CDR3: CASSLLGGNNEQYF. In DNA form, the CDR3 reads TGTGCCAGCAGTTTATTGGGCGGGAACAATGAGCAGTACTTC.

This clonotype showed up just a few times. This chain links TRBV16 with TRBJ1-2, with D hard to call. Germline assignment: CDR1 KGHSY and CDR2 FQNENV. V was clipped by 3 bases and J by 8 bases, with 7 bases between them. CDR3 length: 11 amino acids. The CDR3, as DNA: TGTGCCAGCAGCCAGCTGAGAGGCTACACCTTC. This encodes CASSQLRGYTF.

The chain combines TRBV15 with TRBJ1-1; D gene unclear. The germline CDR1 and CDR2 sequences are LNHNV and YYDKDF (reference sequence). This CDR3 is 16 amino acids long. The V end lost 0 bases, the J end lost 4 bases, and 15 bases lay between the germline ends. CDR3 residues: CATSRDSWVGGTEAFF. The DNA for the CDR3 is TGTGCCACCAGCAGAGATTCGTGGGTCGGAGGCACTGAAGCTTTCTTT.

In its sample, this clonotype was seen a few times. The V and J genes are TRBV18 and TRBJ2-5, with D perhaps matching TRBD2 (6 bases). This CDR3 is 16 amino acids long. Germline CDR1 KGHSH, CDR2 LQKENI. Trimming cost V 2 bases and J 1 base, with 14 bases left between them. In DNA, the CDR3 is TGTGCCAGCTCACCAGGTTGGCGGGGCTTCCAAGAGACCCAGTACTTC. As protein: CASSPGWRGFQETQYF.

This clonotype was observed a few times. The CDR3 loop is CASEPPGVREQYF. CDR3 nucleotide sequence: TGTGCCAGCGAGCCGCCCGGGGTACGTGAGCAGTACTTC. The chain combines TRBV7-9 with TRBJ2-7; perhaps TRBD2 as D (5 bases). Germline V CDR1 and CDR2: SEHNR, FQNEAQ (reference sequence). With 8 bases removed from V and 7 bases from J, the gap between germline ends came to 18 bases. CDR3 length: 13 amino acids.

This rearrangement joins TRBV7-2 to TRBJ2-5, with unresolved D. V gave up 7 bases and J gave up 1 base, with 10 bases separating them. The CDR3 has 13 residues. CDR1 and CDR2 (germline): SGHTA, FQGNSA. The CDR3 nucleotides are TGTGCCAGCACAAGTCAATCCCAAGAGACCCAGTACTTC. This sequence encodes CASTSQSQETQYF.

The chain links TRBV9 to TRBJ2-7; 7 positions agree with TRBD2. The J call may be in error: the DNA end matches TRBJ2-5 better. Looked up from germline, CDR1 is SGDLS and CDR2 is YYNGEE. The CDR3 runs 15 residues. CDR3 sequence reads: CASSTLAAPLETQYF. Written as DNA, the CDR3 is TGTGCCAGCAGCACCCTAGCGGCCCCATTGGAGACCCAGTACTTC.

This clonotype was recorded at least ten times. This chain uses TRBV12-3 or TRBV12-4 with TRBJ2-5, with D possibly matching TRBD2 (6 bases). This CDR3 is built from 16 residues. V lost 0 bases and J 4 bases, leaving 15 bases between the germline ends. CDR3 region: CASSLALTRGGETQYF. The DNA for the CDR3 is TGTGCCAGCAGTTTAGCGCTAACGCGGGGTGGAGAGACCCAGTACTTC.

V gene TRBV7-2 combines with J gene TRBJ2-4; TRBD2 matches at 7 bases. With the DNA end fitting TRBJ2-7 better, the J assignment may be wrong. Germline CDR1 is SGHTA and CDR2 is FQGNSA. The CDR3 runs to 17 residues. CDR3: CASSYRGTGGGYYEQYF. The CDR3 bases are TGTGCCAGCAGCTACCGAGGTACGGGCGGGGGTTACTACGAGCAGTACTTC.

This clonotype was recorded a few times. The rearrangement joins TRBV5-1 to TRBJ2-7; TRBD2 matches 9 bases. In germline, CDR1 is SGHRS, CDR2 YFSETQ. V was clipped by 3 bases and J by 2 bases; unmatched bases: 6. This CDR3 comprises 15 residues. The CDR3 DNA reads TGCGCCAGCAGCTCAGCTAGCGGGGCCGCCTACGAGCAGTACTTC. Translating it yields CASSSASGAAYEQYF.

This chain links TRBV28 with TRBJ1-1; 8 nucleotides agree with TRBD1. CDR3 length equals 14 residues. V was pared by 6 bases and J by 4 bases, with 7 bases of the junction left unmatched. Germline lookup yields CDR1 MDHEN and CDR2 SYDVKM. The CDR3 DNA follows: TGTGCCAGCAGAGGTACAGGGGGGAGCACTGAAGCTTTCTTT. Encoded protein: CASRGTGGSTEAFF.

The chain carries TRBV12-3 or TRBV12-4 and TRBJ2-3; TRBD2 matches at 9 bases. V was pared by 7 bases and J by 2 bases, with 4 bases of the junction left unmatched. The length of the CDR3 is 14 residues. CDR3 residues: CASIAGALTDTQYF. The CDR3 DNA reads as TGTGCCAGCATAGCGGGGGCCCTCACAGATACGCAGTATTTT.

The rearrangement joins TRBV4-3 to TRBJ2-7, with TRBD1 identical over 11 bases. In germline, CDR1 is LGHNA, CDR2 YSLEER. This CDR3 is built from 14 residues. V was clipped by 4 bases and J by 5 bases; unmatched bases: 4. CDR3 coding DNA: TGCGCCAGCAGCCCGGACAGGGGGCACGACGAGCAGTACTTC. Encoded protein: CASSPDRGHDEQYF.

There are a few counts of this clonotype. This chain joins TRBV7-2 and TRBJ2-5; no clear D. The V and J ends lost 6 bases and 2 bases respectively, with 10 bases between them. From germline, CDR1 is SGHTA and CDR2 FQGNSA. The length of the CDR3 is 13 residues. DNA of the CDR3: TGTGCCAGCAGTGTGTATACGCAAGAGACCCAGTACTTC. Translation: CASSVYTQETQYF.

The genes are TRBV4-2 and TRBJ1-4; D might be TRBD1 (6 bases). Germline assignment: CDR1 LGHNA and CDR2 YNFKEQ. V was shortened by 1 base and J by 0 bases, with 12 bases between the two germline ends. CDR3 length: 17 amino acids. CDR3: CASSQGSRQATNEKLFF. The DNA of the CDR3 is TGTGCCAGCAGCCAAGGCTCCAGACAGGCAACTAATGAAAAACTGTTTTTT.

This chain connects TRBV7-6 to TRBJ2-4; 9 positions match TRBD2. The J call may be incorrect, as the DNA end agrees better with TRBJ2-7. This CDR3 contains 18 residues. Germline assignment: CDR1 SGHVS and CDR2 FNYEAQ. DNA for the CDR3: TGTGCCAGCAGCTTAGTGGCTAGCGGGGAGACCGGACCCTACGAGCAGTACTTC. Residues: CASSLVASGETGPYEQYF.

The V and J genes are TRBV4-1 and TRBJ2-7; D is possibly TRBD1 (5 bases). This CDR3 has 14 residues. Germline-derived CDR1 and CDR2 are MGHRA and YSYEKL. The V gene lost 3 bases and the J gene lost 3 bases, with 12 bases spanning the gap. CDR3 region: CASSHVGQGYEQYF. The CDR3 DNA reads TGCGCCAGCAGCCACGTGGGGCAGGGCTACGAGCAGTACTTC.

This clonotype was detected a few times. The chain joins TRBV27 to TRBJ2-1; no reliable D call. CDR3 length: 17 amino acids. CDR1 and CDR2 from the germline V gene are MNHEY and SMNVEV (reference sequence). V dropped 6 bases and J dropped 5 bases, with 23 bases sitting between them. The CDR3 DNA reads TGTGCCAGCAGCCTAAGGGTCACGTTATCCGTAGACAATGAGCAGTTCTTC. Its protein product is CASSLRVTLSVDNEQFF.

V gene TRBV28 combines with J gene TRBJ2-5, with TRBD1 matching 9 bases. With V trimmed by 8 bases and J by 11 bases, 18 bases remained unmatched. The CDR3 covers 15 residues. Germline CDR1 is MDHEN and CDR2 is SYDVKM. The CDR3 DNA reads as TGTGCCAGCCCACCCAACAGGGGGCCCTACAATGAGCAGTACTTC. Translation: CASPPNRGPYNEQYF.

CDR3 protein: CASSRNSGEAPEQFF. The CDR3 DNA is TGTGCCAGCAGCCGCAATAGCGGGGAGGCCCCCGAGCAGTTCTTC. The gene calls are TRBV28 and TRBJ2-1; TRBD2 aligns across 8 bases. Germline V CDR1 and CDR2: MDHEN, SYDVKM. Trimming cost V 6 bases and J 10 bases; bases outside gene matches: 14. The CDR3 has 15 residues.

This clonotype turned up a few times. The chain is built from TRBV4-1 and TRBJ1-2; a possible D gene is TRBD1 (5 bases). CDR1 MGHRA and CDR2 YSYEKL come from the germline V gene. V lost 0 bases and J 1 base, leaving 12 bases between the germline ends. The CDR3 runs to 16 residues. Here the CDR3 reads CASSQEFAGHNYGYTF. The CDR3 bases are TGCGCCAGCAGCCAAGAATTTGCAGGACATAACTATGGCTACACCTTC.

This chain joins TRBV20-1 and TRBJ1-1; maybe TRBD1 (5 bases). The germline V gene encodes CDR1 DFQATT and CDR2 SNEGSKA (reference sequence). The length of the CDR3 is 15 residues. V was shortened by 1 base and J by 4 bases, with 16 bases between the two germline ends. The CDR3 DNA reads TGCAGTGCTAGAGCCCCTTTGGGGACGGGCACTGAAGCTTTCTTT. It specifies CSARAPLGTGTEAFF.